This entry lists 25 T cell receptor beta chains sequenced from one sample in a study of beta chain features in type 1 diabetes. Every isolated RNA sample was fully reverse transcribed, so sequencing captured expressed TCRB transcripts. Some clones are missing from TCRdb's copy, which holds only in-frame ones; the method was immunoSEQ multiplex PCR. The sample has about 180,000 clones, about 13% seen once; the top ten hold 0.62%. The sample comprised central memory CD4+ T cells from blood. All receptors come from a woman between 18 and 29 years old in good health.

The V call is TRBV2, the J call TRBJ2-2; weak D call: TRBD1 (5 bases). CDR1 and CDR2 (germline): SNHLY, FYNNEI. CDR3 length: 14 residues. The V end was cut by 7 bases, the J end by 3 bases, with 12 bases between. The CDR3 DNA is TGTGCCAGCAACCAGGGTCTTGACACCGGGGAGCTGTTTTTT. Its translation is CASNQGLDTGELFF.

This chain connects TRBV5-4 to TRBJ2-1; 13 bases line up with TRBD2. V gave up 1 base and J gave up 10 bases; unmatched junction bases: 5. The CDR3 is 15 amino acids. Germline CDR1 and CDR2: SGHNT and YYREEE (reference sequence). The CDR3, as DNA: TGTGCCAGCAGCTTGTGGACTAGCGGGAGTCAAGAGCAGTTCTTC. It translates to CASSLWTSGSQEQFF.

This clone has a handful of counts. V and J are TRBV28 and TRBJ1-1; the D gene is possibly TRBD1 (5 bases). This CDR3 has 15 residues. The V gene's germline CDR1 is MDHEN and CDR2 SYDVKM. Trimming left V 6 bases short and J 2 bases short, with 16 bases between. The CDR3 sequence: CASRVGGDLNTEAFF. The CDR3 region has the DNA TGTGCCAGCAGGGTGGGAGGGGATCTCAACACTGAAGCTTTCTTT.

This clone has more than one count but fewer than ten. The V call is TRBV6-5, the J call TRBJ2-1; 8 bases are a match to TRBD2. CDR3 size: 15 residues. Germline-derived CDR1 and CDR2 are MNHEY and SVGAGI. Trimming removed 2 bases from V and 5 bases from J; junction bases left unmatched: 5. The DNA for the CDR3 is TGTGCCAGCAGTTACGCGGGACTAGTTAACAATGAGCAGTTCTTC. Its protein is CASSYAGLVNNEQFF.

The chain uses TRBV6-1 and TRBJ1-5; a possible D gene is TRBD1 (5 bases). Looked up from germline, CDR1 is MNHNS and CDR2 is SASEGT. Trimming shortened V by 2 bases and J by 4 bases, and 9 bases separated the two germline ends. The CDR3 sequence is 14 residues long. The CDR3 loop is CASSEWRGNQPQHF. CDR3 bases: TGTGCCAGCAGTGAATGGCGGGGGAATCAGCCCCAGCATTTT.

V and J are TRBV29-1 and TRBJ2-7; D perhaps matches TRBD1 (6 bases). V lost 6 bases and J 2 bases, leaving 23 bases between the germline ends. The CDR3 loop spans 16 amino acids. From germline, CDR1 is SQVTM and CDR2 ANQGSEA. CDR3 in DNA: TGCAGCGTGAGGGATTACAGGGAGTTCCCTACCTACGAGCAGTACTTC. Amino acid sequence: CSVRDYREFPTYEQYF.

The chain couples TRBV18 to TRBJ1-5; 7 nucleotides agree with TRBD1. J gave up 6 bases and V 2 bases, and 10 bases lay outside the gene matches. The CDR3 is 16 amino acids. Germline lookup yields CDR1 KGHSH and CDR2 LQKENI. CDR3 in amino acids: CASSPTTRQGRQPQHF. The CDR3 region has the DNA TGTGCCAGCTCACCAACGACTAGACAGGGCCGTCAGCCCCAGCATTTT.

The rearrangement links TRBV6-1 to TRBJ2-7, with a possible D match to TRBD2 (6 bases). The CDR3 is made up of 12 amino acids. Germline V CDR1 and CDR2: MNHNS, SASEGT. With 4 bases removed from V and 6 bases from J, the gap between germline ends came to 10 bases. The CDR3 DNA is TGTGCCAGCAGTGTCGTGGGGGGCGAGCAGTACTTC. Protein sequence: CASSVVGGEQYF.

The chain carries TRBV6-5 and TRBJ2-3, with D perhaps TRBD1 (5 bases). CDR3 length: 15 amino acids. Germline assignment: CDR1 MNHEY and CDR2 SVGAGI. Deletions cut 8 bases from V and 2 bases from J, with 17 bases between. CDR3 amino acids: CASRTTGSFTDTQYF. The CDR3 DNA reads as TGTGCCAGCCGAACTACAGGTTCTTTCACAGATACGCAGTATTTT.

This clone was seen a handful of times. V usage is TRBV15 and J usage is TRBJ2-1, with 8 nucleotides matching TRBD2. Germline CDR1 reads LNHNV; CDR2 reads YYDKDF (reference sequence). CDR3 length: 15 residues. Losses at the gene ends were 7 bases for V and 4 bases for J; bases not matched to a gene: 9. CDR3 loop: CATTRGLVGYNEQFF. The CDR3 bases are TGTGCCACCACTAGGGGACTAGTGGGTTACAATGAGCAGTTCTTC.

The J gene is TRBJ2-7, the V gene TRBV18, with 7 bases identical to TRBD2. The CDR3 spans 15 residues. V lost 6 bases, J lost 4 bases, and 12 bases stayed unmatched. Germline V gene sequence: CDR1 KGHSH, CDR2 LQKENI. The DNA of the CDR3 is TGTGCCAGCTCTCAGGACTTATCGGGAGGATACGAGCAGTACTTC. Amino acid sequence: CASSQDLSGGYEQYF.

In its sample, this clone was seen a few times. This chain uses TRBV30 with TRBJ2-7; TRBD1 matches at 9 bases. This CDR3 region has 15 residues. Germline CDR1 and CDR2: GTSNPN and SVGIG (reference sequence). With 3 bases clipped from V and 7 bases from J, the junction kept 13 bases outside the gene matches. The CDR3 bases are TGTGCCTGGAGCACACCGGGACAGGGAAGGCGGGAGCAGTACTTC. It is translated as CAWSTPGQGRREQYF.

Comments on this clone: An end of the junction differs from the germline gene, which may be a read error. The chain is built from TRBV10-3 and TRBJ1-5; D not resolved. Germline-derived CDR1 and CDR2 are ENHRY and SYGVKD. CDR3 length: 12 residues. The CDR3 loop reads CASSFPGQPQHF. The CDR3 DNA reads TGTGCCAGCAGTTTTCCAGGTCAGCCCCAGCATTTT.

This clone was counted between two and nine times. The chain combines TRBV29-1 with TRBJ1-4; 7 bases align to TRBD1. CDR3 length: 13 residues. Germline V lookup: CDR1 SQVTM, CDR2 ANQGSEA. J gave up 6 bases and V 3 bases, and 4 bases lay outside the gene matches. The CDR3: CSVDGTDHEKLFF. In DNA, the CDR3 is TGCAGCGTTGACGGGACAGATCATGAAAAACTGTTTTTT. The full variable domain, rest sourced from reference TRBV29-1 and TRBJ1-4, is SAVISQKPSRDICQRGTSLTIQCQVDSQVTMMFWYRQQPGQSLTLIATANQGSEATYESGFVIDKFPISRPNLTFSTLTVSNMSPEDSSIYLCSVDGTDHEKLFFGSGTQLSVL.

The chain recombines TRBV27 with TRBJ2-3; 8 positions match TRBD2. The ends lost 1 base at V and 2 bases at J; junction bases unmatched: 11. The germline gives CDR1 MNHEY, CDR2 SMNVEV (reference sequence). This CDR3 is 18 amino acids long. This CDR3 is CASSLLRSISGDTDTQYF. DNA for the CDR3: TGTGCCAGCAGTTTATTAAGGTCGATTAGCGGGGACACAGATACGCAGTATTTT.

The CDR3 loop is CASSLITSGVETQYF. CDR3 nucleotides: TGTGCCAGCAGCTTAATCACCTCCGGTGTGGAGACCCAGTACTTC. The rearrangement links TRBV7-3 to TRBJ2-5; no definite D call. The CDR3 is made up of 15 amino acids. Germline assignment: CDR1 SGHTA and CDR2 FQGTGA. The ends were cut back, 1 base at V and 5 bases at J, with 14 bases in the middle.

This clone has just a few counts. V gene TRBV2 combines with J gene TRBJ1-3; D call uncertain. CDR3 length equals 17 residues. The V gene's germline CDR1 is SNHLY and CDR2 FYNNEI. The ends were cut back, 6 bases at V and 0 bases at J, with 18 bases in the middle. The CDR3 bases are TGTGCCAGCAGCGTGGACGGACTAACCTTCTCTGGAAACACCATATATTTT. Translation: CASSVDGLTFSGNTIYF.

This clone was detected only a few times. This chain uses TRBV7-3 with TRBJ2-2; D is perhaps TRBD1 (8 bases). V was pared by 6 bases and J by 3 bases, with 14 bases between. The CDR3 has 15 amino acids. Germline CDR1 and CDR2: SGHTA and FQGTGA. CDR3 residues: CASSRQGRDTGELFF. The CDR3, as DNA: TGTGCCAGCAGTCGACAGGGGAGGGACACCGGGGAGCTGTTTTTT.

The chain employs TRBV6-1 and TRBJ2-5, with 9 nucleotides matching TRBD1. With 6 bases clipped from V and 1 base from J, the junction kept 6 bases outside the gene matches. The germline gives CDR1 MNHNS, CDR2 SASEGT. The CDR3 consists of 15 residues. The CDR3 is CASRDRTGVQETQYF. CDR3 coding DNA: TGTGCCAGCAGGGACCGGACAGGGGTCCAAGAGACCCAGTACTTC.

The J gene is TRBJ1-1, the V gene TRBV6-6; no reliable D call. The germline V gene encodes CDR1 MNHNY and CDR2 SVGAGI (reference sequence). The CDR3 contains 14 residues. The V end lost 0 bases, the J end lost 6 bases, and 11 bases lay between the germline ends. Here the CDR3 DNA reads TGTGCCAGCAGTTACTCGAGTGGGAGCGCTGAAGCTTTCTTT. This codes for CASSYSSGSAEAFF.

The chain has TRBV9 and TRBJ2-5; 8 positions match TRBD2. V trimming: 5 bases; J trimming: 5 bases; junction bases outside the gene matches: 11. CDR3 length: 15 residues. In germline, CDR1 is SGDLS, CDR2 YYNGEE. The CDR3: CASSRAGVVEETQYF. In DNA, the CDR3 is TGTGCCAGCAGTCGAGCGGGAGTGGTGGAGGAGACCCAGTACTTC.

Only a few counts were recorded for this clone. The J gene is TRBJ2-1, the V gene TRBV6-6; maybe TRBD2 (5 bases). Trimming left V 5 bases short and J 0 bases short, with 11 bases between. The length of the CDR3 is 15 residues. CDR1 is MNHNY and CDR2 is SVGAGI in the germline V gene (reference sequence). Here the CDR3 DNA reads TGTGCCAGCAGTAATCGGGGAAGCTCCTACAATGAGCAGTTCTTC. The encoded protein is CASSNRGSSYNEQFF.

This clone was recorded many times. The chain links TRBV7-2 to TRBJ1-2, with 9 bases lining up with TRBD1. The J segment lost 10 bases and the V segment lost 0 bases, leaving 6 bases of the junction unmatched. The CDR3 has 14 amino acids. Germline lookup yields CDR1 SGHTA and CDR2 FQGNSA. CDR3 amino acids: CASSLAGQGIDYTF. The CDR3 DNA is TGTGCCAGCAGCTTAGCGGGACAGGGCATCGACTACACCTTC.

This clone has only a few counts. The chain recombines TRBV4-1 with TRBJ1-1, with 9 nucleotides matching TRBD1. The CDR3 covers 14 residues. Germline assignment: CDR1 MGHRA and CDR2 YSYEKL. J gave up 3 bases and V 2 bases, and 1 base lay outside the gene matches. In DNA form, the CDR3 reads TGCGCCAGCAGCCAAAGGACAGGGGACACTGAAGCTTTCTTT. Its translation is CASSQRTGDTEAFF.

The gene calls are TRBV7-9 and TRBJ2-3; 15 nucleotides match TRBD2. CDR1 is SEHNR, CDR2 FQNEAQ, per germline (reference sequence). V shed 8 bases, J shed 5 bases, and the junction held 8 bases outside the gene matches. The CDR3 runs 16 residues. The DNA of the CDR3 is TGTGCCAGCGGAGGACTAGCGGGAGGGCCGGAAGATACGCAGTATTTT. Protein: CASGGLAGGPEDTQYF. Combining the CDR3 with reference TRBV7-9 and TRBJ2-3 gives the whole variable domain DTGVSQNPRHKITKRGQNVTFRCDPISEHNRLYWYRQTLGQGPEFLTYFQNEAQLEKSRLLSDRFSAERPKGSFSTLEIQRTEQGDSAMYLCASGGLAGGPEDTQYFGPGTRLTVL.